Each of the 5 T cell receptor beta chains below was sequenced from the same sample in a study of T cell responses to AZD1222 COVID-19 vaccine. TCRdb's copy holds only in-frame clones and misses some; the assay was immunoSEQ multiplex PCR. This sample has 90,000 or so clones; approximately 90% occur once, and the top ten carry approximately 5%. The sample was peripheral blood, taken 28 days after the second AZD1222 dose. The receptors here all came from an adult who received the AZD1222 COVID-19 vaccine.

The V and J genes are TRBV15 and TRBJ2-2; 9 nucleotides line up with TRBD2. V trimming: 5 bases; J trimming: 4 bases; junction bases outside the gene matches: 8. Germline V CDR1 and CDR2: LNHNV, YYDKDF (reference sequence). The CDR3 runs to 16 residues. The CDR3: CATSGLAGEFTGELFF. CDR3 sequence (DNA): TGTGCCACCAGCGGGTTAGCGGGGGAGTTCACCGGGGAGCTGTTTTTT.

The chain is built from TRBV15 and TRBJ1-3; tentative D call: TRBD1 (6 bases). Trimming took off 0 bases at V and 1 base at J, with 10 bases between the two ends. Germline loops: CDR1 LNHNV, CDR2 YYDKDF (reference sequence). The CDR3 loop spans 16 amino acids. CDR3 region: CATSRDLTGSGNTIYF. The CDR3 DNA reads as TGTGCCACCAGCAGAGATCTCACAGGGTCTGGAAACACCATATATTTT.

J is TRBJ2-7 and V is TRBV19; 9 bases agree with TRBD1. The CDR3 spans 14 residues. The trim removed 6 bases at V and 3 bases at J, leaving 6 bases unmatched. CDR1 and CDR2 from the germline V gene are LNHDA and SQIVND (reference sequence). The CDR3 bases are TGTGCCAGTAGCTGGGGACAGGGATACTACGAGCAGTACTTC. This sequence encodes CASSWGQGYYEQYF.

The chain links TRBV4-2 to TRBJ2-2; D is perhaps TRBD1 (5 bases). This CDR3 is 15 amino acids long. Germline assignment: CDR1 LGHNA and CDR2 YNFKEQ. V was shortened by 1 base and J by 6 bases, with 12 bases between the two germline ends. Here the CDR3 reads CASSQVGLVAGELFF. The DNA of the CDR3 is TGTGCCAGCAGCCAAGTGGGGCTGGTAGCCGGGGAGCTGTTTTTT.

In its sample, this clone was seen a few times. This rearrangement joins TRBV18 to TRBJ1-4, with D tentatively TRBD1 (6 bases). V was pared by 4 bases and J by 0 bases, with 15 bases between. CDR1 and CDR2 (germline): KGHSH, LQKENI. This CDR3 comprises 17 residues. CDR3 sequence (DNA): TGTGCCAGCTCACGCATGGCCAGGGGTGCAACTAATGAAAAACTGTTTTTT. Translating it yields CASSRMARGATNEKLFF.